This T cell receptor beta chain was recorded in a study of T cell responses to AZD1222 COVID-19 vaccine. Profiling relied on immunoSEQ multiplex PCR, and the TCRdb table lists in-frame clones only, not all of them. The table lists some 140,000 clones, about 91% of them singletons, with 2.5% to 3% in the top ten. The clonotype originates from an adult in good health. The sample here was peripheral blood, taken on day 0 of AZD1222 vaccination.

The CDR3 sequence: CASRLRDQGTEAFF. The CDR3 DNA follows: TGCGCCAGCAGGTTGAGGGACCAGGGGACTGAAGCTTTCTTT. The genes are TRBV4-1 and TRBJ1-1; perhaps TRBD1 as D (6 bases). CDR1 is MGHRA and CDR2 is YSYEKL in the germline V gene. CDR3 length equals 14 residues. V lost 6 bases and J lost 5, with 16 bases in between.